The 29 T cell receptor beta chains in this list originate from one sample, sequenced in a study of control samples from healthy donors and cancer patients. This table comes from immunoSEQ multiplex PCR, and its TCRdb copy is limited to in-frame clones, with some not included. The sample yields approximately 140,000 clones, more than 80% seen once. The sequenced material came from blood. The receptors stem from a man aged 18-30 years in good health.

The J gene is TRBJ2-3, the V gene TRBV5-1, with 7 bases that match TRBD1. The CDR3 is 14 residues long. Germline assignment: CDR1 SGHRS and CDR2 YFSETQ. The trim removed 8 bases at V and 0 bases at J, leaving 6 bases unmatched. Written as DNA, the CDR3 is TGCGCCAGTAAGACAGGGCTTAGCACAGATACGCAGTATTTT. Its protein product is CASKTGLSTDTQYF.

The J gene is TRBJ2-2, the V gene TRBV1; the table names TRBD2, a call not compared with the DNA. TRBV1 is a pseudogene locus. The CDR3 sequence is 17 residues long. DNA for the CDR3: TGCACCAGCAGCCAAGAGGCGGCGCAGCGGGGGTTCGGGGAGCTGTTTTTT. Encoded protein: CTSSQEAAQRGFGELFF.

As regards this clone: The sample holds other DNA sequences that translate to the same CDR3. CDR3 residues: CASSFREKLFF. In DNA, the CDR3 is TGTGCCAGCAGTTTTCGGGAAAAACTGTTTTTT. V and J are TRBV28 and TRBJ1-4; D remains unclear. Germline-derived CDR1 and CDR2 are MDHEN and SYDVKM. Trimming took off 3 bases at V and 8 bases at J, with 4 bases between the two ends. The CDR3 totals 11 residues.

V gene TRBV19 combines with J gene TRBJ1-2, with TRBD1 as a possible D gene (5 bases). Deletions cut 7 bases from V and 6 bases from J, with 18 bases between. The CDR3 spans 14 residues. From germline, CDR1 is LNHDA and CDR2 SQIVND (reference sequence). The CDR3 DNA sequence: TGTGCCAGTAAGGGGCGTGGCCAGCCCAATGGCTACACCTTC. Its protein is CASKGRGQPNGYTF.

The rearrangement links TRBV6-1 to TRBJ1-5; D ambiguous. The CDR3 is 15 amino acids. Trimming removed 2 bases from V and 2 bases from J, with 10 bases in between. Germline values: CDR1 MNHNS, CDR2 SASEGT. This chain's CDR3 is CASSEYWGGNQPQHF. For the CDR3, the DNA is TGTGCCAGCAGTGAATATTGGGGAGGCAATCAGCCCCAGCATTTT.

The CDR3 DNA is TGTGCCAGCAGCCCCCTAGGACAAATAATCTCTGGCTGGGGGGCCAACGTCCTGACTTTC. It codes for CASSPLGQIISGWGANVLTF. The chain employs TRBV6-4 and TRBJ2-6, with D possibly being TRBD1 (5 bases). The CDR3 covers 20 residues. Germline-derived CDR1 and CDR2 are MRHNA and SNTAGT. V lost 6 bases, J lost 4 bases, and 28 bases lay in between.

The chain combines TRBV3-1 (or the pseudogene TRBV3-2) with TRBJ2-7; 8 nucleotides line up with TRBD1. Germline CDR1 is LGHDT and CDR2 is YNNKEL (reference sequence). This CDR3 is 12 amino acids long. V shed 3 bases, J shed 5 bases, and the junction held 0 bases outside the gene matches. This CDR3 is CASSQDRDEQYF. For the CDR3, the DNA is TGTGCCAGCAGCCAGGACAGGGACGAGCAGTACTTC.

The J gene is TRBJ2-1, the V gene TRBV11-3; 7 bases are a match to TRBD1. Germline CDR1 is SGHNT and CDR2 is YENEEA. The CDR3 has 12 amino acids. Trimming at V came to 5 bases and at J to 9 bases, leaving 4 bases not matched to a gene. The CDR3, as DNA: TGTGCCAGCAGCCTTACAGGGGTTGAGCAGTTCTTC. Amino acid sequence: CASSLTGVEQFF.

The chain recombines TRBV5-1 with TRBJ2-5, with a possible D match to TRBD1 (6 bases). From germline, CDR1 is SGHRS and CDR2 YFSETQ. The length of the CDR3 is 14 residues. Trimming removed 1 base at V and 5 bases at J, with 12 bases between. In DNA, the CDR3 is TGCGCCAGCAGCTTGCCAGGGGCGCAGGAGACCCAGTACTTC. Residues: CASSLPGAQETQYF. Combining the CDR3 with reference TRBV5-1 and TRBJ2-5 gives the whole variable domain KAGVTQTPRYLIKTRGQQVTLSCSPISGHRSVSWYQQTPGQGLQFLFEYFSETQRNKGNFPGRFSGRQFSNSRSEMNVSTLELGDSALYLCASSLPGAQETQYFGPGTRLLVL.

J is TRBJ1-3 and V is TRBV3-1 (or the pseudogene TRBV3-2), with a weak D call TRBD1 (6 bases). Germline V gene data show CDR1 as LGHDT and CDR2 as YNNKEL (reference sequence). V was trimmed by 6 bases and J by 6 bases, leaving 18 bases between them. CDR3 size: 15 residues. As DNA, the CDR3 is TGTGCCAGCAGTGAACCCGGGACATACAAAAACACCATATATTTT. Amino acid sequence: CASSEPGTYKNTIYF.

The chain links TRBV7-3 to TRBJ2-5; 7 nucleotides line up with TRBD2. The germline CDR1 and CDR2 sequences are SGHTA and FQGTGA. Trimming removed 2 bases from V and 2 bases from J; junction bases left unmatched: 2. The CDR3 contains 14 residues. The CDR3 loop is CASSLWGGQETQYF. The CDR3, as DNA: TGTGCCAGCAGCTTATGGGGGGGTCAAGAGACCCAGTACTTC.

This clone was recorded only once. The genes are TRBV20-1 and TRBJ2-1, with unresolved D. From germline, CDR1 is DFQATT and CDR2 SNEGSKA (reference sequence). The germline V and J ends were trimmed by 5 bases and 5 bases, with 4 bases remaining between them. This CDR3 is built from 10 residues. CDR3 bases: TGCAGTGCTGTGGACAATGAGCAGTTCTTC. Its protein is CSAVDNEQFF.

V and J are TRBV19 and TRBJ1-2; 10 bases fit TRBD1. CDR1 is LNHDA and CDR2 is SQIVND in the germline V gene (reference sequence). The CDR3 consists of 13 residues. The trim removed 9 bases at V and 8 bases at J, leaving 9 bases unmatched. CDR3 DNA sequence: TGTGCCAGCTCCGGGACAGGGGTAATAGGCTACACCTTC. It encodes CASSGTGVIGYTF.

For the CDR3, the DNA is TGTGCCAGCAGTTCAACAGGATATGGCTACACCTTC. It yields the protein CASSSTGYGYTF. The chain joins TRBV28 to TRBJ1-2; a possible D gene is TRBD1 (5 bases). The CDR3 extends over 12 amino acids. The V end was cut by 4 bases, the J end by 5 bases, with 8 bases between. CDR1 and CDR2 (germline): MDHEN, SYDVKM.

This clone showed up just once. V and J are TRBV6-5 and TRBJ1-6; maybe TRBD1 (5 bases). V lost 2 bases and J 6 bases, leaving 11 bases between the germline ends. This CDR3 is built from 15 residues. Germline V gene data show CDR1 as MNHEY and CDR2 as SVGAGI. The CDR3 loop is CASSYAGVGNSPLHF. CDR3 DNA sequence: TGTGCCAGCAGTTACGCGGGGGTTGGTAATTCACCCCTCCACTTT.

This clone has just one count. The chain joins TRBV25-1 to TRBJ1-2, with 7 bases identical to TRBD1. This CDR3 is 15 amino acids long. After removal of 2 bases from V and 2 bases from J, the junction contained 5 bases not matched to a gene. CDR1 is MGHDK and CDR2 is SYGVNS in the germline V gene. CDR3 nucleotides: TGTGCCAGCAGTGAAAGACAGGGTGCGAACTATGGCTACACCTTC. Protein sequence: CASSERQGANYGYTF.

About this clone itself: At the DNA level, this CDR3 is encoded by other sequences in the same sample as well. V gene TRBV3-1 (or the pseudogene TRBV3-2) combines with J gene TRBJ1-5; D is undetermined. Germline V CDR1 and CDR2: LGHDT, YNNKEL (reference sequence). Trimming removed 0 bases from V and 7 bases from J, with 10 bases in between. The CDR3 spans 14 residues. The CDR3 DNA sequence: TGTGCCAGCAGCCAAGACCTGGCGGGGCAGCCCCAGCATTTT. Residues: CASSQDLAGQPQHF.

The chain carries TRBV4-1 and TRBJ1-1, with D possibly matching TRBD1 (5 bases). Trimming took off 0 bases at V and 5 bases at J, with 13 bases between the two ends. The CDR3 is 15 amino acids. Germline V gene lookup returns CDR1 MGHRA and CDR2 YSYEKL. As DNA, the CDR3 is TGCGCCAGCAGCCAAGACATGGCAGGGAGAACTGAAGCTTTCTTT. This translates into CASSQDMAGRTEAFF.

The rearrangement uses TRBV7-9 and TRBJ1-4; D remains ambiguous. Germline V gene data show CDR1 as SEHNR and CDR2 as FQNEAQ (reference sequence). With 4 bases removed from V and 1 base from J, the gap between germline ends came to 7 bases. The CDR3 runs 14 residues. CDR3 coding DNA: TGTGCCAGCAGCTCGGGTGGAACTAATGAAAAACTGTTTTTT. It codes for CASSSGGTNEKLFF.

This clone was observed at least ten times. The DNA for the CDR3 is TGTGCCAGCAGCACGGAGGGTCGGGGCACAGATACGCAGTATTTT. Amino acids: CASSTEGRGTDTQYF. The chain is built from TRBV7-2 and TRBJ2-3; tentative D call: TRBD2 (6 bases). Trimming left V 5 bases short and J 1 base short, with 13 bases between. In germline, CDR1 is SGHTA, CDR2 FQGNSA. This CDR3 is built from 15 residues.

The rearrangement joins TRBV7-8 to TRBJ2-3, with D uncertain. This CDR3 comprises 13 residues. In germline, CDR1 is SGHVS, CDR2 FQNEAQ. V was cut by 1 base and J by 4 bases, with 6 bases left in between. The chain's CDR3 is CASSLDQADTQYF. Here the CDR3 DNA reads TGTGCCAGCAGCTTAGATCAGGCAGATACGCAGTATTTT.

A note on this clone: Other DNA sequences in this specimen translate into the identical CDR3. The chain links TRBV4-1 to TRBJ1-1; D gene unclear. The CDR3 loop spans 15 amino acids. The germline V gene encodes CDR1 MGHRA and CDR2 YSYEKL. V lost 0 bases to trimming and J lost 0 bases, with 8 bases between them. The CDR3 loop is CASSQDPGMNTEAFF. The CDR3, as DNA: TGCGCCAGCAGCCAAGACCCCGGGATGAACACTGAAGCTTTCTTT.

The genes are TRBV15 and TRBJ1-6, with D unresolved. The CDR3 has 14 residues. Trimming took off 3 bases at V and 4 bases at J, with 7 bases between the two ends. Germline CDR1 LNHNV, CDR2 YYDKDF (reference sequence). The CDR3 protein is CATSREPYNSPLHF. DNA for the CDR3: TGTGCCACCAGCAGGGAACCGTATAATTCACCCCTCCACTTT.

The CDR3 loop reads CASSPTSQGGQPQHF. As DNA, the CDR3 is TGTGCCAGCAGCCCTACATCGCAGGGTGGTCAGCCCCAGCATTTT. J is TRBJ1-5 and V is TRBV2, with a weak D call TRBD1 (5 bases). The CDR3 covers 15 residues. CDR1 and CDR2 from the germline V gene are SNHLY and FYNNEI. Trimming cost V 6 bases and J 6 bases, with 18 bases left between them.

This clone was seen once. This sequence joins TRBV29-1 and TRBJ1-1; D remains unclear. The V end was cut by 4 bases, the J end by 10 bases, with 10 bases between. The CDR3 has 10 residues. Germline V lookup: CDR1 SQVTM, CDR2 ANQGSEA. The CDR3 reads CSVGLGSAFF. The DNA for the CDR3 is TGCAGCGTTGGGCTGGGATCAGCTTTCTTT.

V is TRBV18 and J is TRBJ1-6, with 7 bases that match TRBD1. This CDR3 has 17 residues. With V trimmed by 1 base and J by 6 bases, 9 bases remained unmatched. From germline, CDR1 is KGHSH and CDR2 LQKENI. CDR3 nucleotides: TGTGCCAGCTCACCACTGGGGACAGCGGTCTCTAATTCACCCCTCCACTTT. Amino acid sequence: CASSPLGTAVSNSPLHF.

Written as DNA, the CDR3 is TGTGCCAGCAGTTATTCCGGCAGGGGGGGTGGCTACACCTTC. This encodes CASSYSGRGGGYTF. J is TRBJ1-2 and V is TRBV6-5; TRBD1 aligns across 7 bases. After removal of 3 bases from V and 7 bases from J, the junction contained 8 bases not matched to a gene. Germline lookup yields CDR1 MNHEY and CDR2 SVGAGI. The CDR3 length is 14 residues.

This rearrangement joins TRBV7-2 to TRBJ2-7; D perhaps matches TRBD1 (6 bases). The germline CDR1 and CDR2 sequences are SGHTA and FQGNSA. The CDR3 contains 15 residues. Trimming removed 5 bases from V and 2 bases from J, with 16 bases in between. The CDR3 sequence is CASSRPQGSAYEQYF. Written as DNA, the CDR3 is TGTGCCAGCAGCCGCCCCCAGGGGTCCGCCTACGAGCAGTACTTC. The full variable domain, its missing parts supplied by reference TRBV7-2 and TRBJ2-7, is GAGVSQSPSNKVTEKGKDVELRCDPISGHTALYWYRQSLGQGLEFLIYFQGNSAPDKSGLPSDRFSAERTGGSVSTLTIQRTQQEDSAVYLCASSRPQGSAYEQYFGPGTRLTVT.

J is TRBJ1-1 and V is TRBV3-1 (or the pseudogene TRBV3-2); weak D call: TRBD1 (5 bases). The CDR3 is 13 residues long. Germline CDR1 LGHDT, CDR2 YNNKEL (reference sequence). The V and J ends lost 5 bases and 9 bases respectively, with 16 bases between them. The CDR3 DNA is TGTGCCAGCAGCAGGGGAACGAAGGTTCAAGCTTTCTTT. Translated, it gives CASSRGTKVQAFF.